A selection of T cell receptor beta chains follows, all from one sample in a study of blood T cell repertoires in COVID-19. TCRdb keeps only in-frame clones here, not all; method: immunoSEQ multiplex PCR. The data contain under 250,000 clones, about 86% of them seen just once; the ten biggest clones take up around 6.5%. Material: peripheral blood. The receptors derive from a man in his sixties with acute or convalescent COVID-19. CDR3s include the opening cysteine and the closing phenylalanine or tryptophan. D genes are given only for firm matches. Some rows have no size entry. The others give once, few or many, or a class for an expanded clone.

>TRBV7-8|once|TRBJ1-5|16|.
TGTGCCAGCAGCTCGGGTGGCGGGGTCGGGAATCAGCCCCAGCATTTT
CASSSGGGVGNQPQHF
>TRBV7-2|few|TRBJ1-6|17|TRBD1
TGTGCCAGCAGTCCCAAGGGACAGGGCCTGTATAATTCACCCCTCCACTTT
CASSPKGQGLYNSPLHF
>TRBV7-3|.|TRBJ2-2|14|TRBD1
TGTGCCAGCAGCTCGACAGGGGCCACCGGGGAGCTGTTTTTT
CASSSTGATGELFF
>TRBV29-1|few|TRBJ1-1|15|.
TGCAGCGTTGAAGACTACCTGGGGCGGTACGCTGAAGCTTTCTTT
CSVEDYLGRYAEAFF
>TRBV6-5|.|TRBJ2-1|15|.
TGTGCCAGCAGCCCGACAGGAATAGGTAACAATGAGCAGTTCTTC
CASSPTGIGNNEQFF
>TRBV9|once|TRBJ2-1|15|.
TGTGCCAGCAGCGTAGTGGAGGATCCCTACAATGAGCAGTTCTTC
CASSVVEDPYNEQFF
>TRBV9|.|TRBJ1-1|14|.
TGTGCCAGCAGCGCAGTAACAGGGCGGACTGAAGCTTTCTTT
CASSAVTGRTEAFF
>TRBV2|.|TRBJ2-5|15|.
TGTGCCAGCAGTGAAGCGGCAGGGGCGATCGGGACCCAGTACTTC
CASSEAAGAIGTQYF
>TRBV6-5|.|TRBJ2-5|15|TRBD2
TGTGCCAGCAGGCCGAGCGGGAGGGCCGATGAGACCCAGTACTTC
CASRPSGRADETQYF
>TRBV27|once|TRBJ2-1|15|TRBD2
TGTGCCAGCAGGAGGGCGGGAGTATGGGACAATGAGCAGTTCTTC
CASRRAGVWDNEQFF